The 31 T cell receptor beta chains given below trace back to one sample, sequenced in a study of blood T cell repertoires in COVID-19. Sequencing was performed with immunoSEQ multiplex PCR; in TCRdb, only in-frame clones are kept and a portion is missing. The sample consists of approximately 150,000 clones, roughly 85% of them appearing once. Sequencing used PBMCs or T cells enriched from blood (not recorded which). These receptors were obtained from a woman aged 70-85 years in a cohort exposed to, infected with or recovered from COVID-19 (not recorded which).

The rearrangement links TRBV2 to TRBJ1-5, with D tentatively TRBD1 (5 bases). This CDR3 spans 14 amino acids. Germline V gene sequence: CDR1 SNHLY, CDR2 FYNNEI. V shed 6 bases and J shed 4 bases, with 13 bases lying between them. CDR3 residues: CASRENQGNQPQHF. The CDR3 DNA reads TGTGCCAGCAGGGAGAACCAGGGTAATCAGCCCCAGCATTTT.

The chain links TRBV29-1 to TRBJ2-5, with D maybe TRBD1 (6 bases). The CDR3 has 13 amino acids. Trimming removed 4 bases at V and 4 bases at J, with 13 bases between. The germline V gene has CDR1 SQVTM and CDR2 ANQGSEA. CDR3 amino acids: CSVAPGVGETQYF. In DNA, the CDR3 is TGCAGCGTTGCCCCAGGGGTGGGAGAGACCCAGTACTTC.

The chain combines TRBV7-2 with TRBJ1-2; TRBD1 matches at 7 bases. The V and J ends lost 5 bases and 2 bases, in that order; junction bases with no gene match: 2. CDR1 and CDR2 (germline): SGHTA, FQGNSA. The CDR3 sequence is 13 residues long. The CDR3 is CASSQDRNYGYTF. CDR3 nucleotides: TGTGCCAGCAGCCAGGACAGGAACTATGGCTACACCTTC.

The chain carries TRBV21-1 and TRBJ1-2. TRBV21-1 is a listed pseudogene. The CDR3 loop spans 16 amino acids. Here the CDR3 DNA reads TGTGCCAGCAGCAAAGGCGAACCCCTGATTAACTATGGCTACACCTTC. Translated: CASSKGEPLINYGYTF.

CDR3 amino acids: CASSLQGDISGELFF. CDR3 coding DNA: TGTGCCAGTAGCTTACAGGGGGATATCAGCGGGGAGCTGTTTTTT. The chain joins TRBV19 to TRBJ2-2; 8 bases match TRBD1. Unmatched junction bases numbered 10, after V lost 6 bases and J lost 7 bases. The CDR3 length is 15 residues. Looked up from germline, CDR1 is LNHDA and CDR2 is SQIVND (reference sequence). The variable domain in full, completed from reference TRBV19 and TRBJ2-2, reads DGGITQSPKYLFRKEGQNVTLSCEQNLNHDAMYWYRQDPGQGLRLIYYSQIVNDFQKGDIAEGYSVSREKKESFPLTVTSAQKNPTAFYLCASSLQGDISGELFFGEGSRLTVL.

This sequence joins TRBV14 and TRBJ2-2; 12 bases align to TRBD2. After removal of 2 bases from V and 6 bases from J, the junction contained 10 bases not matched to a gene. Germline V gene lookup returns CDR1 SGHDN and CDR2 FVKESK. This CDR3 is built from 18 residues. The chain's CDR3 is CASSQPLRLAGVPGELFF. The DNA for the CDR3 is TGTGCCAGCAGCCAACCTCTGAGACTAGCGGGAGTTCCCGGGGAGCTGTTTTTT.

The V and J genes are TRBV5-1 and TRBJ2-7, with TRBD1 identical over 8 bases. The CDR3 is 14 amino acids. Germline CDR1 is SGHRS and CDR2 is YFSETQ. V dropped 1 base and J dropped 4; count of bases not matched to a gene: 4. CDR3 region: CASSLSGTGYEQYF. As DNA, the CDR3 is TGCGCCAGCAGCTTGTCAGGGACAGGTTACGAGCAGTACTTC.

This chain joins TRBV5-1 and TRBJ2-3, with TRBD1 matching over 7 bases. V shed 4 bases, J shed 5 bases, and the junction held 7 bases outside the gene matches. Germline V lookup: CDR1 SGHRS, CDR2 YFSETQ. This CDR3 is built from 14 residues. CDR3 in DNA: TGCGCCAGCAGCCTGACAGGGCGACAAGATACGCAGTATTTT. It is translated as CASSLTGRQDTQYF.

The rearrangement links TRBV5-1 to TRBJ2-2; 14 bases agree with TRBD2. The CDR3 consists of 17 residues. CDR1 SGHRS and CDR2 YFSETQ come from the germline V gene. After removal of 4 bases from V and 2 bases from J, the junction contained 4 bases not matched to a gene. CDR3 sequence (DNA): TGCGCCAGCAGCCGACTAGCGGGAGGGGTAAACACCGGGGAGCTGTTTTTT. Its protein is CASSRLAGGVNTGELFF.

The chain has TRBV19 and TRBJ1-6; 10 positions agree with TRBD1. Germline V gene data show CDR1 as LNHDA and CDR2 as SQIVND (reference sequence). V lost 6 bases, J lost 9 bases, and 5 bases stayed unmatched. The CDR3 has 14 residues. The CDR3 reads CASSLGQGSSPLHF. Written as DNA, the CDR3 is TGTGCCAGTAGCCTGGGACAGGGGAGTTCACCCCTCCACTTT.

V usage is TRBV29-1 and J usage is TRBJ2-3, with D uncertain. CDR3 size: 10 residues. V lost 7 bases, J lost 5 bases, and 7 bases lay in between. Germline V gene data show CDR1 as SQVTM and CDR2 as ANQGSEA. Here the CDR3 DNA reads TGCAGCGGTGGCATAGATACGCAGTATTTT. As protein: CSGGIDTQYF.

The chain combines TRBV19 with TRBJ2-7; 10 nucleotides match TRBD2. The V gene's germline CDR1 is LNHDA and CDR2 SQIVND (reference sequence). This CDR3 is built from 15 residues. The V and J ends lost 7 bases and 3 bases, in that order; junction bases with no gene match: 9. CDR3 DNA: TGTGCCAGTAAGGAGGGGAGGACTAGCGGCTACGAGCAGTACTTC. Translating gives CASKEGRTSGYEQYF.

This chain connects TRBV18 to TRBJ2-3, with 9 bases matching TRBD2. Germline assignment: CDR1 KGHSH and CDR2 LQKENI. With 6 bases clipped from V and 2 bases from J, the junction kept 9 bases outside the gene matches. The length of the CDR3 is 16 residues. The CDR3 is CASSEIAGADTDTQYF. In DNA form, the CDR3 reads TGTGCCAGCTCCGAAATAGCGGGAGCTGACACAGATACGCAGTATTTT.

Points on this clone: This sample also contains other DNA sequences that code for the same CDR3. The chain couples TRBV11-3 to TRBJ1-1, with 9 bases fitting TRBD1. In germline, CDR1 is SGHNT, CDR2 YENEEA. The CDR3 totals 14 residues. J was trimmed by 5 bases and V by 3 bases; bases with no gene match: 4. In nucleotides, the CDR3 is TGTGCCAGCAGCTTGACAGGGGGTTATACTGAAGCTTTCTTT. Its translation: CASSLTGGYTEAFF.

The CDR3 DNA reads as TGTGCCAGCAGCTTTCGTACAGGGGCCCTTTCGCCCCTCCACTTT. Encoded protein: CASSFRTGALSPLHF. The rearrangement joins TRBV5-8 to TRBJ1-6, with TRBD1 identical over 7 bases. V shed 2 bases and J 13 bases; nucleotides not matched to a gene: 12. In germline, CDR1 is SGHTS, CDR2 YDEGEE. The CDR3 runs 15 residues.

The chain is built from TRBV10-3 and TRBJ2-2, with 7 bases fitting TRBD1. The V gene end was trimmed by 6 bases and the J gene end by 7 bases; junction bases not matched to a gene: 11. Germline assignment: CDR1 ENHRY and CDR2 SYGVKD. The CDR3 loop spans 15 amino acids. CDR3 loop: CAISQHDREIGELFF. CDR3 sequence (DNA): TGTGCCATCAGCCAACATGACAGGGAAATCGGGGAGCTGTTTTTT.

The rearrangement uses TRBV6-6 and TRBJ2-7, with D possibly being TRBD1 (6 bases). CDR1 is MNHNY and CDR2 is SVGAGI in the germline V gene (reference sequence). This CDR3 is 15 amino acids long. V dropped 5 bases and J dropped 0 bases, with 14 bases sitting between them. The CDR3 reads CASSATGQSSYEQYF. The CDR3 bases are TGTGCCAGCAGTGCCACGGGACAAAGCTCCTACGAGCAGTACTTC.

The CDR3 spells CASDDLRDRGRLTGELFF. CDR3 bases: TGTGCCAGCGACGATCTCCGGGACAGGGGGCGCTTAACCGGGGAGCTGTTTTTT. The chain couples TRBV2 to TRBJ2-2, with 12 positions matching TRBD1. CDR1 is SNHLY and CDR2 is FYNNEI in the germline V gene. The CDR3 extends over 18 amino acids. The V and J ends lost 8 bases and 5 bases, in that order; junction bases with no gene match: 15.

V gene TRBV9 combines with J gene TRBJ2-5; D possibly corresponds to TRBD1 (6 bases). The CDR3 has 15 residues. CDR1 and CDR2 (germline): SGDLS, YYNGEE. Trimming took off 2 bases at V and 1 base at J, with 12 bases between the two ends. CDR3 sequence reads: CASSVDRGFQETQYF. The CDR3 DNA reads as TGTGCCAGCAGCGTGGACAGAGGATTCCAAGAGACCCAGTACTTC.

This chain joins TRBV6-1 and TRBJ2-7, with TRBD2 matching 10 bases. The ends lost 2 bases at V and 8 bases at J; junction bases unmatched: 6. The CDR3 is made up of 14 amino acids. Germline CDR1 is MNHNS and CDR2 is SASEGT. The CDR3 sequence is CASSESGRGIKQYF. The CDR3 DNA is TGTGCCAGCAGTGAAAGCGGGAGGGGGATAAAGCAGTACTTC.

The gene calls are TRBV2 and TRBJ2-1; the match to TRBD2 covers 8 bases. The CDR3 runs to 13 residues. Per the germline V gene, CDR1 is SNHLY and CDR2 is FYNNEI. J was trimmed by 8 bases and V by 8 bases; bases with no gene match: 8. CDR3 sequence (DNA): TGTGCCAGCTACAGCGGGAGTAAGGATGAGCAGTTCTTC. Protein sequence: CASYSGSKDEQFF.

CDR3 loop: CASSLDTSNQPQHF. The CDR3 DNA reads as TGCGCCAGCAGCTTGGACACTAGCAATCAGCCCCAGCATTTT. The J gene is TRBJ1-5, the V gene TRBV5-1; D gene ambiguous. This CDR3 region has 14 residues. Trimming cost V 0 bases and J 0 bases, with 4 bases left between them. In germline, CDR1 is SGHRS, CDR2 YFSETQ.

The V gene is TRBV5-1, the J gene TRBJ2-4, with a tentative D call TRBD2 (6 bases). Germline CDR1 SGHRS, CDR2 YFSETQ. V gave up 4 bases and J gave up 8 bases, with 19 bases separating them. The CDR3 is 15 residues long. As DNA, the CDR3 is TGCGCCAGCAGCCCCGGGGGAAGGGCCGGGGACATTCAGTACTTC. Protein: CASSPGGRAGDIQYF.

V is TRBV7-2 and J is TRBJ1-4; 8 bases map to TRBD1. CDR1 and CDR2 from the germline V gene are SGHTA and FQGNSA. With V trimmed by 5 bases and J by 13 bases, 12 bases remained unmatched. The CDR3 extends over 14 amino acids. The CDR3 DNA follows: TGTGCCAGCAGCGCCTCCCTTCAGGGGGCCCGACTGTTTTTT. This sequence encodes CASSASLQGARLFF.

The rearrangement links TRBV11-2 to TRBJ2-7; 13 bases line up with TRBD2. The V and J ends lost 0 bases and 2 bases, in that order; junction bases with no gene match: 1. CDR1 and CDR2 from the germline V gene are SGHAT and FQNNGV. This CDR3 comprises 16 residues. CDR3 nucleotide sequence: TGTGCCAGCAGCTTAGAAGGGACTAGCGGGACCTACGAGCAGTACTTC. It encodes CASSLEGTSGTYEQYF.

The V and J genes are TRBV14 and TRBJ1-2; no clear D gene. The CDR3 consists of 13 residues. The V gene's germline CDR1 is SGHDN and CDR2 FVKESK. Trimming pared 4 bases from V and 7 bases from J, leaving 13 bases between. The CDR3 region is CASSRLLRGGYTF. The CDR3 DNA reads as TGTGCCAGCAGCCGACTGCTCCGGGGTGGCTACACCTTC.

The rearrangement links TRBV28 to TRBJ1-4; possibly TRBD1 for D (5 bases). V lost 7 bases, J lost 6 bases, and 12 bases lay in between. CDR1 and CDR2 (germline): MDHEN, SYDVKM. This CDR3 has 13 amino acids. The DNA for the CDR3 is TGTGCCAGCACCCCTGGGGCCTATGAAAAACTGTTTTTT. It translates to CASTPGAYEKLFF.

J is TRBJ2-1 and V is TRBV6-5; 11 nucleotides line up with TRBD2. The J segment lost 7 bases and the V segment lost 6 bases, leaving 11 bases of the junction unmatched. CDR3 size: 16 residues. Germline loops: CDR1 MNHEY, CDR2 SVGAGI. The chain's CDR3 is CASRYLSASGRNEQFF. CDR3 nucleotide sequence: TGTGCCAGCAGGTACCTCTCGGCTAGCGGGAGGAATGAGCAGTTCTTC.

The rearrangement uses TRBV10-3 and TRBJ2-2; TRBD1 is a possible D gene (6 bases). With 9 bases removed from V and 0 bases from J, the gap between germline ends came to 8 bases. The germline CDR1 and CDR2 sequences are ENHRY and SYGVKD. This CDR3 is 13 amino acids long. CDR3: CAIGTTNTGELFF. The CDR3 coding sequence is TGTGCCATTGGGACAACGAACACCGGGGAGCTGTTTTTT.

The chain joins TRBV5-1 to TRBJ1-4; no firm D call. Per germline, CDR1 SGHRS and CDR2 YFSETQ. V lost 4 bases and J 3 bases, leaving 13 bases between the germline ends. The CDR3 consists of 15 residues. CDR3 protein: CASSVVGESNEKLFF. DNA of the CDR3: TGCGCCAGCAGCGTGGTCGGGGAGTCTAATGAAAAACTGTTTTTT.

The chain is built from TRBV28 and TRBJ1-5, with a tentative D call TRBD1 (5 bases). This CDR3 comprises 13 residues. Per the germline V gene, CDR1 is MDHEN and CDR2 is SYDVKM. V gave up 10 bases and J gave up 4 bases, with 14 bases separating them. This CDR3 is CATERQQNQPQHF. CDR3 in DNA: TGTGCCACCGAGAGACAGCAAAATCAGCCCCAGCATTTT.